This is a list of T cell receptor beta chains from one sample in a study of CD8+ T cells in alopecia areata. The assay was immunoSEQ multiplex PCR, and TCRdb's table has in-frame clones only and misses some. Here the sample spans some 51,000 clones, around 96% being singletons. Sequenced material: CD8+ T cells sorted from blood, taken at week 0. Receptors originate from a human donor with alopecia areata. Each CDR3 is given with its conserved first and last residue. The D gene is left open where the match is weak. Expanded clones get a size class; other rows say once, few or many, or leave the size out.

D	length	J	V	size	DNA	CDR3
-	13	TRBJ2-5	TRBV25-1	once	TGTGCCAGCAGTGAATGGAATCAAGAGACCCAGTACTTC	CASSEWNQETQYF
TRBD2	15	TRBJ2-1	TRBV5-4	-	TGTGCCAGCAGCTTGGCGGCGGGGGGTTACAATGAGCAGTTCTTC	CASSLAAGGYNEQFF
-	15	TRBJ2-1	TRBV7-2	-	TGTGCCAGCAGCCCCCGGGCCCATAGGAACAATGAGCAGTTCTTC	CASSPRAHRNNEQFF
-	15	TRBJ1-1	TRBV25-1	-	TGTGCCAGCAGTGAATGGGGCTCGGACGACACTGAAGCTTTCTTT	CASSEWGSDDTEAFF
TRBD1	14	TRBJ2-7	TRBV19	-	TGTGCCAGTAGTACCGGGACAGGGACCTACGAGCAGTACTTC	CASSTGTGTYEQYF
TRBD2	16	TRBJ2-3	TRBV9	-	TGTGCCAGCAGCGCGTATTCAGCGGGGGGGCCAGATACGCAGTATTTT	CASSAYSAGGPDTQYF
-	15	TRBJ2-3	TRBV4-3	-	TGCGCCAGCACCAAAGGGGTGGCGTTTGCAGATACGCAGTATTTT	CASTKGVAFADTQYF
TRBD1	12	TRBJ2-7	TRBV7-6	-	TGTGCCAGCAGCCCGGGACAGTACGAGCAGTACTTC	CASSPGQYEQYF
-	13	TRBJ2-5	TRBV27	-	TGTGCCAGCAGTTTAAGCAGGGCAGAGACCCAGTACTTC	CASSLSRAETQYF
-	11	TRBJ1-2	TRBV29-1	-	TGCAGCGTTGTAGATGGACATGGCTACACCTTC	CSVVDGHGYTF
-	11	TRBJ2-7	TRBV5-1	-	TGCGCCAGCAGCGACCAATACGAGCAGTACTTC	CASSDQYEQYF
TRBD2	15	TRBJ2-5	TRBV7-9	once	TGTGCCAGCAGCCAGCGGGGGGACGGCCAAGAGACCCAGTACTTC	CASSQRGDGQETQYF
TRBD2	16	TRBJ2-7	TRBV2	-	TGTGCCAGCAGTATGGGTAGCGGGGTACCCTCCTACGAGCAGTACTTC	CASSMGSGVPSYEQYF
-	13	TRBJ1-2	TRBV29-1	-	TGCAGCGTTGAAGAAGCCGGGAAGGGCGAAGGGACCTTC	CSVEEAGKGEGTF
-	15	TRBJ2-7	TRBV7-9	-	TGTGCCAGCAGCCGTCCGGCGGTGGGGGCGGGTGAGCAGTACTTC	CASSRPAVGAGEQYF
-	13	TRBJ2-3	TRBV19	-	TGTGCCAGTAGTATGGTCCCCACAGATACGCAGTATTTT	CASSMVPTDTQYF
-	13	TRBJ2-7	TRBV7-2	-	TGTGCCAGCAGCTACCACGGGGTCTACGAGCAGTACTTC	CASSYHGVYEQYF
TRBD1	15	TRBJ1-2	TRBV15	-	TGTGCCACCAGCAGCTCAGGGACAGGGGAGAATGGCTACACCTTC	CATSSSGTGENGYTF
-	14	TRBJ2-1	TRBV5-1	-	TGCGCCAGCAGCTTACAGGGGGGGTACAATGAGCAGTTCTTC	CASSLQGGYNEQFF
-	14	TRBJ2-2	TRBV7-2	-	TGTGCCAGCAGCTTAGCGACGTCAGCCGGGGAGCTGTTTTTT	CASSLATSAGELFF
-	14	TRBJ2-5	TRBV5-1	-	TGCGCCAGCAGCCCGGGACCACCACAAGAGACCCAGTACTTC	CASSPGPPQETQYF
-	13	TRBJ2-1	TRBV30	-	TGTGCCTGGAGTCCCTCGGGCTACAATGAGCAGTTCTTC	CAWSPSGYNEQFF
-	17	TRBJ2-1	TRBV7-8	-	TGTGCCAGCACTCTAAGCGGGGCAGGGGGCACCTACAATGAGCAGTTCTTC	CASTLSGAGGTYNEQFF
-	14	TRBJ2-2	TRBV27	-	TGTGCCAGCAGTTTAGGAGACACCACCGGGGAGCTGTTTTTT	CASSLGDTTGELFF
-	16	TRBJ2-1	TRBV7-9	-	TGTGCCAGCAGCTTACCCTATGGGGTCTCCTACAATGAGCAGTTCTTC	CASSLPYGVSYNEQFF
TRBD1	14	TRBJ1-2	TRBV4-3	-	TGCGCCAGCAGCCAAGATCACAGGGGCTATGGCTACACCTTC	CASSQDHRGYGYTF
-	14	TRBJ1-1	TRBV7-9	-	TGTGCCAGCAGCTCAAGACAGGTTAACACTGAAGCTTTCTTT	CASSSRQVNTEAFF
-	17	TRBJ2-3	TRBV7-9	-	TGTGCCAGCAGCCCCAGCGAGGGTGGGGCACACACAGATACGCAGTATTTT	CASSPSEGGAHTDTQYF
TRBD2	15	TRBJ2-3	TRBV7-6	once	TGTGCCAGCAGCTTAGTAGCGGGGATATTAGATACGCAGTATTTT	CASSLVAGILDTQYF
-	14	TRBJ1-5	TRBV19	-	TGTGCCAGTAGTATGACACCGACGGGGCAGCCCCAGCATTTT	CASSMTPTGQPQHF
-	13	TRBJ2-5	TRBV29-1	-	TGCAGCGTTGTGTTCAGGGGCCACGAGACCCAGTACTTC	CSVVFRGHETQYF
TRBD1	14	TRBJ2-7	TRBV5-1	-	TGCGCCAGCAGCTTGGGTCAGGGGGTCGACGAGCAGTACTTC	CASSLGQGVDEQYF
-	12	TRBJ1-5	TRBV30	once	TGTGCCTGGAATGCGGCAGGAAGGCCCCAGCATTTT	CAWNAAGRPQHF
-	13	TRBJ2-1	TRBV13	-	TGTGCCAGCAGCCTAGGTGGGGGTGGCGAGCAGTTCTTC	CASSLGGGGEQFF
TRBD1	14	TRBJ1-6	TRBV27	-	TGTGCCAGCTCACGGGACAGCGGTAATTCACTCCTCCACTTT	CASSRDSGNSLLHF
-	16	TRBJ1-6	TRBV11-2	few	TGTGCCAGCAGTTCCGGAGAGGGGGGGTATTATTCACCCCTCCACTTT	CASSSGEGGYYSPLHF
-	17	TRBJ2-7	TRBV4-1	-	TGCGCCAGCAGCCAAATCTACCAGTTATCGCACCCCTACGAGCAGTACTTC	CASSQIYQLSHPYEQYF
TRBD2	14	TRBJ2-7	TRBV7-2	-	TGTGCCAGCAGCCCGCTAGCGGGTTCCTACGAGCAGTACTTC	CASSPLAGSYEQYF
-	15	TRBJ2-5	TRBV6-5	once	TGTGCCAGCAGTTACGGCGACAGGTTCCAAGAGACCCAGTACTTC	CASSYGDRFQETQYF
-	15	TRBJ2-1	TRBV6-5	-	TGTGCCAGCAGTACTGGACTGCTCTTGGACAATGAGCAGTTCTTC	CASSTGLLLDNEQFF
-	12	TRBJ1-1	TRBV6-1	-	TGTGCCACCAAAGGCGGGTTGGTTGAAGCTTTCTTT	CATKGGLVEAFF
-	15	TRBJ1-2	TRBV7-9	-	TGTGCCAGCAGCTTCCCCCTAGGGGCTAACTATGGCTACACCTTC	CASSFPLGANYGYTF
TRBD2	16	TRBJ2-3	TRBV11-2	-	TGTGCCAGCAGCTTAGGAGCGGGGGGCCACACAGATACGCAGTATTTT	CASSLGAGGHTDTQYF
TRBD2	17	TRBJ2-7	TRBV7-9	-	TGTGCCAGCAGCTTAGCCGAAGCGGGGGAGAGCTCCTACGAGCAGTACTTC	CASSLAEAGESSYEQYF
-	11	TRBJ2-7	TRBV2	-	TGTGCCAGCCGATTCCCCTACGAGCAGTACTTC	CASRFPYEQYF
TRBD2	16	TRBJ2-3	TRBV4-2	once	TGTGCCAGCAGCCAAGAACTAGCGGGGGGGCCGGTGGAGCAGTATTTT	CASSQELAGGPVEQYF
TRBD1	15	TRBJ2-7	TRBV6-5	-	TGTGCCAGCAGTCCGGGACAGGGGTTCTCCTACGAGCAGTACTTC	CASSPGQGFSYEQYF
TRBD1	13	TRBJ2-3	TRBV29-1	once	TGCAGCGTACGGACAGGGTTGGAAGATACGCAGTATTTT	CSVRTGLEDTQYF
-	16	TRBJ1-2	TRBV7-3	-	TGTGCCAGCAGCTTAACAGGGGAAACGGCGGGCTATGGCTACACCTTC	CASSLTGETAGYGYTF
-	13	TRBJ2-7	TRBV5-1	-	TGCGCCAGCAGCTCTACGGATCACTACGAGCAGTACTTC	CASSSTDHYEQYF
TRBD1	15	TRBJ2-7	TRBV29-1	-	TGCAGCGTTGAATTAAGGGACAGGGTCGGCTACGAGCAGTACTTC	CSVELRDRVGYEQYF
TRBD1	17	TRBJ1-2	TRBV7-3	-	TGTGCCAGCAGCGCTTCTGGCCAGGGGGCCATAAGATATGGCTACACCTTC	CASSASGQGAIRYGYTF
-	12	TRBJ2-1	TRBV13	-	TGTGCCAGCAGCTTAGGGAGGGGTGAGCAGTTCTTC	CASSLGRGEQFF
-	13	TRBJ2-3	TRBV29-1	once	TGCAGCGTTGCGACGGGGAGCACAGATACGCAGTATTTT	CSVATGSTDTQYF
-	13	TRBJ1-6	TRBV13	-	TGTGCCAGCAGCTTGGCAGTTAATTCACCCCTCCACTTT	CASSLAVNSPLHF
TRBD1	15	TRBJ2-5	TRBV10-3	once	TGTGCCATCAGTGACCCACAGGGGAAACAAGAGACCCAGTACTTC	CAISDPQGKQETQYF
-	14	TRBJ1-5	TRBV4-2	once	TGTGCCAGCAGCCAAGGGGAGGGCCTTCTGCCCCAGCATTTT	CASSQGEGLLPQHF